The rows below give T cell receptor beta chains drawn from one sample of a study of OX40 agonist ivuxolimab in advanced cancers. Produced via immunoSEQ multiplex PCR; TCRdb's table is partial and in-frame only. The data contain more than 40,000 clones, approximately 83% of them singletons. Sequencing was performed on CD4+ or CD8+ T cells sorted from blood, taken in a trial of the OX40 agonist ivuxolimab. The receptors come from an adult with an advanced solid tumor such as melanoma, head and neck, liver or kidney cancer. Each CDR3 is given with its conserved first and last residue. Rows may omit the clone size; those that give it use once, few, many or a size class.

>TRBV18|TRBJ2-2|.
CASSLGRTGELFF
>TRBV18|TRBJ2-1|.
CASSPPLNEQFF
>TRBV18|TRBJ1-2|.
CASSPKGTGESNYGYTF
>TRBV27|TRBJ2-7|.
CASSPRTRTPIRAQYF
>TRBV6-6|TRBJ1-6|.
CASRRDSYNSPLHF
>TRBV18|TRBJ1-4|.
CASSPIPNEKLFF
>TRBV2|TRBJ1-2|.
CASSAISGGYTF
>TRBV30|TRBJ1-6|.
CAWSSGYNSPLHF
>TRBV10-3|TRBJ1-5|once
CAISEQGPDQPQHF
>TRBV29-1|TRBJ1-1|.
CSGTGHLNTEAFF
>TRBV5-1|TRBJ1-4|.
CASSLWGQGEKLFF
>TRBV5-4|TRBJ1-1|few
CASSLAGNTEAFF
>TRBV6-6|TRBJ2-3|.
CASRPSGGLRVTQYF
>TRBV11-3|TRBJ2-7|.
CASSLYSGYEQYF
>TRBV2|TRBJ2-6|once
CASSVTPVTSGANVLTF
>TRBV9|TRBJ2-3|.
CASSPRDRDTQYF
>TRBV30|TRBJ2-3|few
CAWVVAGLDTQYF